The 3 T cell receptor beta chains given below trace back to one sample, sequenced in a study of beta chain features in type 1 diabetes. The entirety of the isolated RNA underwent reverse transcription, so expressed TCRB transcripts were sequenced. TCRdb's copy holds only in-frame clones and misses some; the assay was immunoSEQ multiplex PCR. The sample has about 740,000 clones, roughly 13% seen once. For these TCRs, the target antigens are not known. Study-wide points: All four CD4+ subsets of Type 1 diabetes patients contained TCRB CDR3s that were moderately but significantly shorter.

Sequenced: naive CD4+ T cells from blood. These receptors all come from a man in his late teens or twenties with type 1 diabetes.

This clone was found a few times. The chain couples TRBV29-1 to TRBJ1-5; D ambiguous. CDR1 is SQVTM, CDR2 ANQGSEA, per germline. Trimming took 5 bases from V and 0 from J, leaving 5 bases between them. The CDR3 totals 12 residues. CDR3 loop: CSVPVSNQPQHF. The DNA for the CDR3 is TGCAGCGTTCCGGTTAGCAATCAGCCCCAGCATTTT.

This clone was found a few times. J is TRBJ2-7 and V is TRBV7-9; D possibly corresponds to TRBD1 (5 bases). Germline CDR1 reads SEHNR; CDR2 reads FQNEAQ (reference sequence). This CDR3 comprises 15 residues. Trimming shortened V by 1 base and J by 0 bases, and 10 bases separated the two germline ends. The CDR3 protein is CASSLVWQGSYEQYF. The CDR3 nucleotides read TGTGCCAGCAGCTTAGTATGGCAGGGCTCCTACGAGCAGTACTTC.

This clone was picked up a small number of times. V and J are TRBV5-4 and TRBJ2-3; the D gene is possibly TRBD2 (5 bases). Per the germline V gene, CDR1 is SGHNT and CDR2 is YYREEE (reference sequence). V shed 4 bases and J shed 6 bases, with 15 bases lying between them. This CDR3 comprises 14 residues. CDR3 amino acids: CASSPSGSDDTQYF. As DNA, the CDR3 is TGTGCCAGCAGCCCGAGTGGGAGCGACGATACGCAGTATTTT. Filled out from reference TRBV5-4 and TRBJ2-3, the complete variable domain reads ETGVTQSPTHLIKTRGQQVTLRCSSQSGHNTVSWYQQALGQGPQFIFQYYREEENGRGNFPPRFSGLQFPNYSSELNVNALELDDSALYLCASSPSGSDDTQYFGPGTRLTVL.